This TCR beta chain emerged from a study of vaccination and CD4 T cells after COVID-19. Sequenced with the Oncomine TCR Beta short-read assay was DNA taken from cultured CD4+ T cells. TCRdb re-called the PCR reads with MiXCR, one entry per CDR3 protein. The sample shows fewer than 20,000 distinct CDR3 sequences, 63% of them seen only once. This clonotype was seen just once. Its specificity is unknown. The treatment here: roughly 11-day PBMC culture with coronavirus spike peptide pools or control peptides (ViraFEST assay). Positive SARS-CoV-2 PCR tests in convalescent patients dated from March to December 2020, pre-Alpha, Beta and Delta. Cultures got half-medium changes with IL-2 on days 3 and 7. Negative-selection isolation of CD4+ T cells was performed after roughly 11 days of culture. CDR1 is DFQATT, CDR2 SNEGSKA, per germline (reference sequence). CDR3 size: 18 residues. J was trimmed by 3 bases and V by 5 bases; bases with no gene match: 18.

V usage is TRBV20-1 and J usage is TRBJ2-7, with 11 bases that match TRBD2. The specimen was CD4+ T cells from blood, cultured in vitro. This TCR was sampled from a human donor who had recovered from COVID-19. The DNA for the CDR3 is TGCAGTGCTGGAAGATCCGGGACTAGCGGACTCGTCTTCTACGAGCAGTACTTC. Protein sequence: CSAGRSGTSGLVFYEQYF.